The 25 T cell receptor beta chains listed next were all sequenced from one sample in a study of shared clonotypes between healthy human individuals. Here immunoSEQ multiplex PCR was the method, and the copy in TCRdb shows in-frame clones only, minus some. The table lists about 380,000 clones, about 96% of them singletons. The sequencing input was memory CD8+ T cells sorted from blood. Subset defined: CD45RO+ cells pooled with CCR7-negative TemRA cells. The receptors stem from a man aged 30-40 years in good health.

The rearrangement joins TRBV2 to TRBJ1-1; TRBD1 aligns across 9 bases. The J segment lost 3 bases and the V segment lost 5 bases, leaving 7 bases of the junction unmatched. The CDR3 is 15 residues long. CDR1 is SNHLY, CDR2 FYNNEI, per germline. The chain's CDR3 is CASSKQGARDTEAFF. In DNA form, the CDR3 reads TGTGCCAGCAGTAAACAGGGGGCTAGGGACACTGAAGCTTTCTTT.

This clone turned up a few times. The rearrangement joins TRBV28 to TRBJ1-2; 8 bases agree with TRBD1. V dropped 5 bases and J dropped 5; count of bases not matched to a gene: 10. CDR3 length: 15 amino acids. CDR1 and CDR2 from the germline V gene are MDHEN and SYDVKM. The CDR3 region has the DNA TGTGCCAGCAGTCCGGAGACAGGGGCGCCATATGGCTACACCTTC. This gives the protein CASSPETGAPYGYTF.

The chain links TRBV21-1 to TRBJ2-7; the D call in the table, TRBD2, was not verified against the DNA. TRBV21-1 is a recognized pseudogene. This CDR3 is 16 amino acids long. CDR3 in amino acids: CASSKGKREQRYEQYF. The CDR3 DNA sequence: TGTGCCAGCAGCAAAGGGAAGCGGGAGCAAAGATACGAGCAGTACTTC.

The V call is TRBV6-1, the J call TRBJ2-3; D gene uncertain. V was cut by 3 bases and J by 1 base, with 11 bases left in between. Germline V gene data show CDR1 as MNHNS and CDR2 as SASEGT. The CDR3 length is 15 residues. The CDR3 reads CASSESSPRTDTQYF. The CDR3 coding sequence is TGTGCCAGCAGTGAGTCTTCTCCCCGCACAGATACGCAGTATTTT.

The chain joins TRBV4-2 to TRBJ2-7; D perhaps matches TRBD1 (6 bases). Germline loops: CDR1 LGHNA, CDR2 YNFKEQ. The ends were cut back, 0 bases at V and 0 bases at J, with 18 bases in the middle. CDR3 length equals 18 residues. Here the CDR3 DNA reads TGTGCCAGCAGCCAAGATCTGGGGGCTACGACCAGCTCCTACGAGCAGTACTTC. Protein: CASSQDLGATTSSYEQYF.

This chain joins TRBV7-9 and TRBJ2-3; maybe TRBD2 (5 bases). Deletions cut 2 bases from V and 2 bases from J, with 8 bases between. CDR1 and CDR2 from the germline V gene are SEHNR and FQNEAQ (reference sequence). This CDR3 has 14 amino acids. The CDR3 loop reads CASSLPGNTDTQYF. The CDR3 DNA reads as TGTGCCAGCAGCTTACCGGGGAACACAGATACGCAGTATTTT.

In its sample, this clone was seen a few times. The chain has TRBV27 and TRBJ1-2, with D possibly matching TRBD1 (5 bases). Germline CDR1 MNHEY, CDR2 SMNVEV (reference sequence). Trimming shortened V by 5 bases and J by 5 bases, and 9 bases separated the two germline ends. The CDR3 extends over 12 amino acids. The CDR3 sequence is CASSRGGYGYTF. The CDR3 nucleotides read TGTGCCAGCAGTCGGGGGGGATATGGCTACACCTTC.

The chain links TRBV28 to TRBJ1-4; D unresolved. In germline, CDR1 is MDHEN, CDR2 SYDVKM. This CDR3 contains 12 residues. The V and J ends lost 5 bases and 13 bases respectively, with 14 bases between them. The CDR3 here is CASSPSLTRLFF. CDR3 nucleotides: TGTGCCAGCAGTCCCTCACTGACAAGACTGTTTTTT.

This rearrangement joins TRBV6-6 to TRBJ1-2; 9 bases are shared with TRBD1. V was pared by 3 bases and J by 5 bases, with 7 bases of the junction left unmatched. The CDR3 covers 15 residues. Germline assignment: CDR1 MNHNY and CDR2 SVGAGI (reference sequence). The CDR3 bases are TGTGCCAGCAGTTATTCGCCCGGACAGGGGTATGGCTACACCTTC. It translates to CASSYSPGQGYGYTF.

The chain uses TRBV19 and TRBJ2-7, with TRBD1 as a possible D gene (7 bases). V lost 4 bases and J 1 base, leaving 11 bases between the germline ends. CDR3 size: 14 residues. CDR1 is LNHDA, CDR2 SQIVND, per germline (reference sequence). The CDR3 sequence is CASSTGGLSYEQYF. Written as DNA, the CDR3 is TGTGCCAGTAGTACAGGGGGACTTTCCTACGAGCAGTACTTC. The variable domain in full, completed from reference TRBV19 and TRBJ2-7, reads DGGITQSPKYLFRKEGQNVTLSCEQNLNHDAMYWYRQDPGQGLRLIYYSQIVNDFQKGDIAEGYSVSREKKESFPLTVTSAQKNPTAFYLCASSTGGLSYEQYFGPGTRLTVT.

This clone is a singleton in its sample. The J gene is TRBJ2-2, the V gene TRBV29-1; no reliable D call. Germline V gene sequence: CDR1 SQVTM, CDR2 ANQGSEA. V shed 3 bases and J shed 1 base, with 6 bases lying between them. The CDR3 covers 13 residues. The CDR3 DNA reads as TGCAGCGTTGACAAAGGGAACACCGGGGAGCTGTTTTTT. Amino acids: CSVDKGNTGELFF.

The chain has TRBV7-9 and TRBJ1-1, with D unclear. V was pared by 2 bases and J by 1 base, with 8 bases between. Germline V lookup: CDR1 SEHNR, CDR2 FQNEAQ (reference sequence). CDR3 size: 14 residues. The CDR3 loop reads CASSLQRTNTEAFF. In nucleotides, the CDR3 is TGTGCCAGCAGCTTACAACGGACGAACACTGAAGCTTTCTTT.

The chain has TRBV27 and TRBJ2-3; tentatively, D is TRBD1 (5 bases). Deletions cut 5 bases from V and 2 bases from J, with 8 bases between. The germline V gene encodes CDR1 MNHEY and CDR2 SMNVEV (reference sequence). CDR3 length: 13 residues. The CDR3, as DNA: TGTGCCAGCAGTACAGGACACACAGATACGCAGTATTTT. This sequence encodes CASSTGHTDTQYF.

The genes are TRBV2 and TRBJ2-4, with 10 bases aligning to TRBD2. The junction had 0 bases not matched to a gene; V was cut back by 4 bases and J by 6 bases. Germline CDR1 is SNHLY and CDR2 is FYNNEI. The CDR3 runs to 13 residues. The CDR3 loop reads CASSGLAGNIQYF. CDR3 in DNA: TGTGCCAGCAGTGGACTAGCGGGAAACATTCAGTACTTC.

Turning to this clone: No DNA is shown, since the ends of the CDR3 on it are uncertain; the CDR3 is the one TCRdb lists. The CDR3 sequence is CASSSSDRGRDEQFF. V usage is TRBV6-1 and J usage is TRBJ2-1; TRBD1 was called by the table and not checked on the DNA. CDR1 and CDR2 (germline): MNHNS, SASEGT. The CDR3 extends over 15 residues, inclusive of both ends.

The chain uses TRBV5-4 and TRBJ2-5; 14 nucleotides align to TRBD2. Germline-derived CDR1 and CDR2 are SGHNT and YYREEE (reference sequence). The CDR3 length is 16 residues. Losses at the gene ends were 3 bases for V and 9 bases for J; bases not matched to a gene: 10. CDR3 region: CASSSRTSGRLAAQYF. The CDR3 region has the DNA TGTGCCAGCAGCTCGAGGACTAGCGGGAGGCTAGCGGCCCAGTACTTC.

This chain uses TRBV19 with TRBJ1-4, with D uncertain. The CDR3 contains 14 residues. The V end lost 1 base, the J end lost 2 bases, and 5 bases lay between the germline ends. The germline gives CDR1 LNHDA, CDR2 SQIVND (reference sequence). CDR3 sequence (DNA): TGTGCCAGTAGTATAGCGGGGACTAATGAAAAACTGTTTTTT. Protein product: CASSIAGTNEKLFF.

The table lists this clone with a count of one. The chain carries TRBV7-9 and TRBJ1-4; no reliable D call. V was cut by 6 bases and J by 1 base, with 9 bases left in between. Germline CDR1 is SEHNR and CDR2 is FQNEAQ (reference sequence). The CDR3 runs to 14 residues. CDR3 nucleotides: TGTGCCAGCAGTCGAGGAAAAACTAATGAAAAACTGTTTTTT. It yields the protein CASSRGKTNEKLFF.

The V gene is TRBV14, the J gene TRBJ2-6; D unresolved. The V and J ends lost 4 bases and 0 bases respectively, with 4 bases between them. Per germline, CDR1 SGHDN and CDR2 FVKESK. The CDR3 loop spans 14 amino acids. The CDR3 nucleotides read TGTGCCAGCAGCCCCCACTCTGGGGCCAACGTCCTGACTTTC. Its protein is CASSPHSGANVLTF.

This clone appeared a few times. The gene calls are TRBV30 and TRBJ1-1, with 9 bases aligning to TRBD1. Germline CDR1 reads GTSNPN; CDR2 reads SVGIG (reference sequence). This CDR3 has 14 amino acids. J was trimmed by 1 base and V by 4 bases; bases with no gene match: 4. The CDR3 region is CAWTGGQGNTEAFF. The CDR3 DNA follows: TGTGCCTGGACCGGGGGACAGGGGAACACTGAAGCTTTCTTT.

The chain joins TRBV29-1 to TRBJ1-2; no firm D call. CDR3 length equals 9 residues. Between the trimmed V and J ends, which lost 3 bases and 7 bases, there was a span of 3 bases. Germline CDR1 and CDR2: SQVTM and ANQGSEA. CDR3 sequence (DNA): TGCAGCGTTGAGGGTGGCTACACCTTC. It translates to CSVEGGYTF.

The chain is built from TRBV7-9 and TRBJ2-2; D perhaps matches TRBD2 (6 bases). Germline V lookup: CDR1 SEHNR, CDR2 FQNEAQ (reference sequence). Deletions cut 0 bases from V and 4 bases from J, with 12 bases between. This CDR3 has 16 amino acids. In DNA, the CDR3 is TGTGCCAGCAGCTTAGCGAGAGCGGGTTTCACCGGGGAGCTGTTTTTT. This encodes CASSLARAGFTGELFF.

The chain couples TRBV5-1 to TRBJ1-6, with 7 bases identical to TRBD1. The CDR3 length is 15 residues. Per germline, CDR1 SGHRS and CDR2 YFSETQ. Losses at the gene ends were 0 bases for V and 6 bases for J; bases not matched to a gene: 3. DNA for the CDR3: TGCGCCAGCAGCTTGGATCAGGGGGGTAATTCACCCCTCCACTTT. Encoded protein: CASSLDQGGNSPLHF.

The chain links TRBV14 to TRBJ2-7; D gene unclear. Germline V gene lookup returns CDR1 SGHDN and CDR2 FVKESK. V was clipped by 6 bases and J by 0 bases, with 9 bases between them. This CDR3 is 13 amino acids long. CDR3 amino acids: CASSRSPSYEQYF. DNA of the CDR3: TGTGCCAGCAGTCGCTCCCCCTCCTACGAGCAGTACTTC.

This clone appeared a few times. This chain uses TRBV6-1 with TRBJ1-1; 7 nucleotides line up with TRBD1. The V and J ends lost 4 bases and 5 bases, in that order; junction bases with no gene match: 10. Germline V gene data show CDR1 as MNHNS and CDR2 as SASEGT. The CDR3 loop spans 15 amino acids. The CDR3 coding sequence is TGTGCCAGCAGTGCACGACAGGGAGGAGGAACTGAAGCTTTCTTT. Protein product: CASSARQGGGTEAFF.